This TCR beta chain is from a study of T cells in Graves' hyperthyroidism and ophthalmopathy. Study-level points and caveats: Blood also contained most expanded thyroid clonotypes above 0.001.

Amplification of TCR beta CDR3 regions used RNA as the template. The TCR CDR3 was amplified in a first-round RT-PCR using the HTBI primer set. TCRdb reanalysed the multiplex PCR reads using MiXCR and keeps one entry per CDR3 protein. The sample shows roughly 530,000 distinct CDR3 sequences, under 20% of them seen only once. Those patients with uncontrolled infection, other autoimmune disease, pregnancy or lactation were excluded. Diagnoses were made from clinical symptoms, serum measures (thyroxine and TRAb), thyroid ultrasound and orbital computed tomography. Per the germline V gene, CDR1 is LGHNA and CDR2 is YNFKEQ. Trimming took 1 base from V and 3 from J, leaving 15 bases between them. The CDR3 is 17 amino acids. This clonotype was counted between two and nine times. Antigen unknown.

The clonotype originates from a woman under 30 with Graves' ophthalmopathy. Sequencing was carried out using blood. V usage is TRBV4-2 and J usage is TRBJ2-2; D assignment may be TRBD1 or TRBD2 (6 bases each). The CDR3 nucleotides are TGTGCCAGCAGCCAAGTCCTTAAGGGGGGTGACACCGGGGAGCTGTTTTTT. It is translated as CASSQVLKGGDTGELFF.